These T cell receptor beta chains were read from a single sample in a study of cytomegalovirus exposure and HLA in healthy donors. The table came from immunoSEQ multiplex PCR; TCRdb's copy has only in-frame clones and leaves some out. The data hold about 240,000 clones, with around 80% observed a single time. The sample was PBMCs. The receptor source for this set is a woman aged 55-69 years in good health and CMV-seropositive. Both conserved end residues are part of each CDR3. A D gene is named only where the DNA matches it firmly. Expanded clones are given a class, and other clones once, few, many or no size at all.

d_call: TRBD1
j_call: TRBJ2-3
clone_size: NA
v_call: TRBV9
cdr3_aa: CASSAGNTGGRADTQYF
cdr3_nt: TGTGCCAGCAGCGCCGGGAACACAGGGGGTCGGGCAGATACGCAGTATTTT

d_call: NA
j_call: TRBJ2-5
clone_size: once
v_call: TRBV7-9
cdr3_aa: CASSRDIQETQYF
cdr3_nt: TGTGCCAGCAGCAGGGACATTCAAGAGACCCAGTACTTC

d_call: NA
j_call: TRBJ1-2
clone_size: NA
v_call: TRBV28
cdr3_aa: CASSNIGGGYTF
cdr3_nt: TGTGCCAGCAGTAACATAGGGGGTGGCTACACCTTC

d_call: TRBD1
j_call: TRBJ1-1
clone_size: NA
v_call: TRBV5-1
cdr3_aa: CASSDGTGGNTEAFF
cdr3_nt: TGCGCCAGCAGCGACGGGACAGGGGGGAACACTGAAGCTTTCTTT

d_call: TRBD2
j_call: TRBJ2-7
clone_size: NA
v_call: TRBV4-2
cdr3_aa: CASSGLAGREQYF
cdr3_nt: TGTGCCAGCAGCGGGCTAGCGGGACGTGAGCAGTACTTC

d_call: TRBD1
j_call: TRBJ1-2
clone_size: once
v_call: TRBV5-1
cdr3_aa: CASTLGQGSNYGYTF
cdr3_nt: TGCGCCAGCACACTCGGACAGGGCTCTAACTATGGCTACACCTTC

d_call: NA
j_call: TRBJ1-1
clone_size: few
v_call: TRBV5-6
cdr3_aa: CASSRGAGTEAFF
cdr3_nt: TGTGCCAGCAGTCGGGGGGCTGGAACTGAAGCTTTCTTT

d_call: NA
j_call: TRBJ1-4
clone_size: NA
v_call: TRBV9
cdr3_aa: CASSVDSFATNEKLFF
cdr3_nt: TGTGCCAGCAGCGTAGACAGTTTTGCAACTAATGAAAAACTGTTTTTT

d_call: TRBD1
j_call: TRBJ1-4
clone_size: once
v_call: TRBV19
cdr3_aa: CASSNDRGNEKLFF
cdr3_nt: TGTGCCAGTAGTAACGACAGGGGGAATGAAAAACTGTTTTTT

d_call: NA
j_call: TRBJ2-1
clone_size: NA
v_call: TRBV4-1
cdr3_aa: CASSQPGFNEQFF
cdr3_nt: TGCGCCAGCAGCCAACCAGGTTTCAATGAGCAGTTCTTC

d_call: TRBD1
j_call: TRBJ1-1
clone_size: NA
v_call: TRBV5-4
cdr3_aa: CASRGDRSQEAFF
cdr3_nt: TGTGCCAGCAGGGGGGACAGAAGTCAAGAAGCTTTCTTT

d_call: NA
j_call: TRBJ1-4
clone_size: NA
v_call: TRBV5-6
cdr3_aa: CASSLRGGAINEKLFF
cdr3_nt: TGTGCCAGCAGCTTGCGGGGGGGAGCCATTAATGAAAAACTGTTTTTT

d_call: TRBD1
j_call: TRBJ1-2
clone_size: few
v_call: TRBV15
cdr3_aa: CATSRDWVGTEGYTF
cdr3_nt: TGTGCCACCAGCAGAGACTGGGTGGGGACAGAGGGCTACACCTTC

d_call: NA
j_call: TRBJ1-2
clone_size: NA
v_call: TRBV30
cdr3_aa: CAWMGGSNYGYTF
cdr3_nt: TGTGCCTGGATGGGAGGTTCTAACTATGGCTACACCTTC

d_call: NA
j_call: TRBJ2-7
clone_size: NA
v_call: TRBV10-2
cdr3_aa: CASSHNYEQYF
cdr3_nt: TGCGCCAGCAGCCACAACTACGAGCAGTACTTC

d_call: NA
j_call: TRBJ1-1
clone_size: few
v_call: TRBV18
cdr3_aa: CASSPFTANTEAFF
cdr3_nt: TGTGCCAGCTCACCATTTACAGCGAACACTGAAGCTTTCTTT

d_call: NA
j_call: TRBJ2-2
clone_size: NA
v_call: TRBV7-9
cdr3_aa: CASRLLEAGELFF
cdr3_nt: TGTGCCAGCAGATTACTTGAGGCCGGGGAGCTGTTTTTT

d_call: TRBD2
j_call: TRBJ2-3
clone_size: NA
v_call: TRBV10-1
cdr3_aa: CASSERAGGGTDTQYF
cdr3_nt: TGCGCCAGCAGTGAGAGGGCGGGAGGAGGAACAGATACGCAGTATTTT

d_call: TRBD1
j_call: TRBJ1-1
clone_size: few
v_call: TRBV5-1
cdr3_aa: CASSLSPTGIRTEAFF
cdr3_nt: TGCGCCAGCAGCTTATCTCCGACAGGGATACGCACTGAAGCTTTCTTT

d_call: NA
j_call: TRBJ2-3
clone_size: few
v_call: TRBV9
cdr3_aa: CASSVTSEGVYDTQYF
cdr3_nt: TGTGCCAGCAGCGTAACTAGCGAGGGGGTCTACGATACGCAGTATTTT

d_call: TRBD2
j_call: TRBJ2-3
clone_size: NA
v_call: TRBV27
cdr3_aa: CASSKRLAVTDTQYF
cdr3_nt: TGTGCCAGCAGTAAACGACTAGCGGTCACAGATACGCAGTATTTT

d_call: TRBD1
j_call: TRBJ1-2
clone_size: once
v_call: TRBV6-5
cdr3_aa: CASSSWDRGSGYTF
cdr3_nt: TGTGCCAGCAGTTCCTGGGACAGGGGATCAGGCTACACCTTC

d_call: NA
j_call: TRBJ2-1
clone_size: NA
v_call: TRBV7-2
cdr3_aa: CASSSHRLYSYNEQFF
cdr3_nt: TGTGCCAGCAGCTCCCACCGACTGTACTCCTACAATGAGCAGTTCTTC

d_call: TRBD2
j_call: TRBJ2-3
clone_size: NA
v_call: TRBV7-9
cdr3_aa: CASSLGGSRRGSSSDTQYF
cdr3_nt: TGTGCCAGCAGCTTGGGGGGTAGTCGCCGCGGGAGCAGCTCAGATACGCAGTATTTT

d_call: NA
j_call: TRBJ2-2
clone_size: once
v_call: TRBV6-5
cdr3_aa: CASSYALAGTGELFF
cdr3_nt: TGTGCCAGCAGTTACGCTTTGGCAGGGACCGGGGAGCTGTTTTTT

d_call: NA
j_call: TRBJ1-2
clone_size: NA
v_call: TRBV7-9
cdr3_aa: CASSQKTDNYGYTF
cdr3_nt: TGTGCCAGCAGCCAGAAGACAGATAACTATGGCTACACCTTC

d_call: NA
j_call: TRBJ2-7
clone_size: NA
v_call: TRBV2
cdr3_aa: CASSELLQGRLYF
cdr3_nt: TGTGCCAGCAGTGAACTTCTACAGGGCCGACTGTACTTC

d_call: NA
j_call: TRBJ1-1
clone_size: NA
v_call: TRBV30
cdr3_aa: CAWSPVWGDTEAFF
cdr3_nt: TGTGCCTGGAGCCCTGTGTGGGGGGACACTGAAGCTTTCTTT